The text below deals with one T cell receptor (beta chain). What this receptor recognizes is not known. Per-nucleotide qualities are absent, and no much larger clonotype sits a single base away. The source of the sample is a study of immune evolution from preneoplasia to lung adenocarcinoma (dated by TCRdb to the early 2020s). In terms of the full investigation: The study combined immune gene expression, TCR sequencing and multiplex immunofluorescence to profile immune contexture across lung adenocarcinoma precursors and invasive adenocarcinoma. Resected precursor lesions (AAH, AIS, MIA) and invasive adenocarcinomas were each compared against paired morphologically normal lung tissue. Sample size was determined by specimen availability and not by a prior power calculation. Whole exome sequencing and methylation data from the same cohort of nodules were integrated with the immune data. The overall cohort comprised under 70 patients with pulmonary nodules who underwent surgical resection. A total of fewer than 60 patients contributed TCR sequencing data. According to the study, roughly 110 samples were used for TCR sequencing. POLYSOLVER was used to infer Class I HLA alleles from exome data, and LOHHLA was used to detect allele-specific HLA loss. The research as a whole found: All patients were from Japan and China, so applicability to Western populations was uncertain. The highest top T cell clone frequencies were observed in normal lung, and a progressive decrease in top T cell clone frequencies appeared to occur from AAH through AIS, MIA and invasive adenocarcinoma. The findings rested on association rather than direct causation, and larger cohorts with long-term follow-up and longitudinal biopsies were considered necessary. The highest clonality was observed in normal lung, whereas higher T cell density and diversity but lower clonality appeared to be present in later-stage lesions.

TCR beta CDR3 regions were sequenced from DNA using the immunoSEQ hsTCRbeta Kit. Per the source publication's procedure: The ImmunoSEQ Analyzer was used to analyse the TCR sequencing data. T cell clonality was defined as 1 minus Pielou's evenness, calculated on productive rearrangements. The inverse Simpson index, applied to productive templates, was used to measure T cell diversity. T cell density was defined as TCR beta template counts normalized to usable DNA, with usable DNA estimated by amplifying and sequencing housekeeping genes. TCR metrics were compared across histologic stages using two-sided Kruskal-Wallis tests. TCRdb mirrors the immuneACCESS table, restricted to in-frame sequences. Some clones are absent from its copies; in checked studies, under half trace to an unresolved V gene, and the reason for the others is unknown. From that table come the V and J calls and clone size; the DNA was used to work out D and trimming. This sample has about 5,000 clones in its table, and under 85% of those were observed once. The ten top clones hold around 7.8% of the sample.

Patients underwent resection in Japan or China between the mid-2010s and the late 2010s. Two lung cancer pathologists independently reviewed H&E slides to confirm the histologic diagnosis of every case. The AllPrep DNA/RNA FFPE Kit was used to isolate DNA from FFPE tissue. The germline V gene encodes CDR1 MDHEN and CDR2 SYDVKM. Trimming accounts for 6 bases at V and 3 bases at J, while the number of junction bases matched to no gene is 6. The CDR3 holds 15 amino acids from the cysteine to the phenylalanine. CDR3 DNA only is kept here, 45 bases in frame from base 1. Input material: FFPE normal lung tissue adjacent to the tumor. The sequence came from a person aged 50-70 years with lung adenocarcinoma. Here the chain combines TRBV28 and TRBJ1-5; 9 bases in the junction line up with TRBD1. The DNA sequence is as follows: TGTGCCAGCAGATGGGACAGGGAATTCAATCAGCCCCAGCATTTT. This is translated as CASRWDREFNQPQHF.